A single sample is the source of the 22 T cell receptor beta chains below, sequenced in a study of CD8 T cells in ankylosing spondylitis. TCRdb re-called the 5' RACE reads through MiXCR, storing one row per CDR3 protein. The sample includes about 140,000 distinct CDR3 sequences, 7% to 10% of them seen just once. What was sequenced was synovial fluid, either unsorted or a sorted T cell fraction (not recorded which). These TCRs come from a male donor with ankylosing spondylitis.

For the CDR3, the DNA is TGCGCCAGCAGCCAAGATAGCTGGACAACGCAGTATTTT. Protein: CASSQDSWTTQYF. This chain connects TRBV4-3 to TRBJ2-3, with D maybe TRBD1 (5 bases). V was clipped by 0 bases and J by 9 bases, with 10 bases between them. The V gene's germline CDR1 is LGHNA and CDR2 YSLEER. The CDR3 is made up of 13 amino acids.

This clonotype was picked up many times. The J gene is TRBJ2-2, the V gene TRBV24-1, with 9 bases identical to TRBD1. Germline CDR1 and CDR2: KGHDR and SFDVKD. Unmatched junction bases numbered 8, after V lost 4 bases and J lost 6 bases. This CDR3 spans 16 amino acids. In DNA form, the CDR3 reads TGTGCCACCAGTGACACCGGGACAGGGTTTGCCGGGGAGCTGTTTTTT. It yields the protein CATSDTGTGFAGELFF.

This clonotype was seen repeatedly, ten times or more. The chain joins TRBV29-1 to TRBJ1-2; possibly TRBD1 for D (5 bases). Germline V lookup: CDR1 SQVTM, CDR2 ANQGSEA. The CDR3 extends over 11 amino acids. Trimming stripped 4 bases from V and 5 bases from J, with 8 bases between. The CDR3 here is CSVVGEYGYTF. CDR3 DNA sequence: TGCAGCGTTGTAGGGGAATATGGCTACACCTTC.

This chain joins TRBV7-8 and TRBJ2-1, with TRBD2 identical over 13 bases. The CDR3 has 16 amino acids. CDR1 SGHVS and CDR2 FQNEAQ come from the germline V gene. V was clipped by 3 bases and J by 7 bases; unmatched bases: 6. CDR3 DNA sequence: TGTGCCAGCAGCTTTTCCGGGACTAGCGGGGCTAATGAGCAGTTCTTC. Translating gives CASSFSGTSGANEQFF.

This clonotype showed up just a few times. The rearrangement uses TRBV7-9 and TRBJ1-3, with no clear D. Trimming left V 5 bases short and J 4 bases short, with 15 bases between. The germline CDR1 and CDR2 sequences are SEHNR and FQNEAQ (reference sequence). This CDR3 has 15 residues. In nucleotides, the CDR3 is TGTGCCAGCAGCCCCGGACCCTTGGACGGAAACACCATATATTTT. The encoded protein is CASSPGPLDGNTIYF.

This clonotype was counted ten times or more. This chain uses TRBV7-3 with TRBJ2-2, with TRBD1 matching 11 bases. Trimming removed 4 bases from V and 7 bases from J; junction bases left unmatched: 2. CDR3 length: 14 residues. Germline-derived CDR1 and CDR2 are SGHTA and FQGTGA. In DNA form, the CDR3 reads TGTGCCAGCAGCTCGGGACAGGGGGTCGGGGAGCTGTTTTTT. Translation: CASSSGQGVGELFF.

This clonotype was seen at least ten times. The gene calls are TRBV7-9 and TRBJ1-1, with D possibly matching TRBD1 (5 bases). This CDR3 is 13 amino acids long. The germline CDR1 and CDR2 sequences are SEHNR and FQNEAQ (reference sequence). V was clipped by 2 bases and J by 11 bases, with 15 bases between them. CDR3: CASSLIRRGAAFF. CDR3 bases: TGTGCCAGCAGCTTAATACGGCGAGGGGCGGCTTTCTTT.

This clonotype was counted ten times or more. The rearrangement joins TRBV12-3 or TRBV12-4 to TRBJ1-2; 8 nucleotides line up with TRBD1. The CDR3 sequence is 12 residues long. With V trimmed by 6 bases and J by 3 bases, 0 bases remained unmatched. CDR3 DNA sequence: TGTGCCAGCAGGACAGGGGACTATGGCTACACCTTC. Translating it yields CASRTGDYGYTF.

CDR3 DNA: TGTGCCAGCACCCCCGGCATCTACAATGGCTACACCTTC. Its translation is CASTPGIYNGYTF. The chain employs TRBV12-3 or TRBV12-4 and TRBJ1-2, with D uncertain. This CDR3 comprises 13 residues. V lost 7 bases to trimming and J lost 6 bases, with 15 bases between them.

The chain links TRBV5-8 to TRBJ2-1; D perhaps matches TRBD2 (6 bases). The CDR3 is 15 amino acids. Germline CDR1 and CDR2: SGHTS and YDEGEE. V lost 8 bases to trimming and J lost 2 bases, with 17 bases between them. CDR3 sequence: CARSSSGGTYNEQFF. The DNA for the CDR3 is TGTGCCAGGAGTTCATCCGGGGGAACCTACAATGAGCAGTTCTTC.

The J gene is TRBJ1-2, the V gene TRBV20-1; D is perhaps TRBD1 (5 bases). V lost 7 bases, J lost 8 bases, and 23 bases lay in between. The CDR3 sequence is 14 residues long. CDR1 and CDR2 from the germline V gene are DFQATT and SNEGSKA (reference sequence). The CDR3 sequence is CSVTKGRVLRGYTF. In DNA form, the CDR3 reads TGCAGTGTAACGAAGGGCAGGGTTTTACGAGGCTACACCTTC.

This clonotype was seen more than once but under ten times. The chain's CDR3 is CSSTSGQETQYF. CDR3 DNA: TGCAGCTCCACTAGTGGCCAAGAGACCCAGTACTTC. The V call is TRBV29-1, the J call TRBJ2-5; perhaps TRBD2 as D (5 bases). CDR1 is SQVTM, CDR2 ANQGSEA, per germline. V was trimmed by 8 bases and J by 1 base, leaving 11 bases between them. This CDR3 contains 12 residues.

The rearrangement uses TRBV2 and TRBJ2-4; TRBD2 agrees at 7 bases. There are 17 residues in the CDR3. CDR1 is SNHLY and CDR2 is FYNNEI in the germline V gene. J gave up 6 bases and V 4 bases, and 15 bases lay outside the gene matches. The CDR3 region has the DNA TGTGCCAGCAGTGCCGCGGGAGCCCCGTACGTTGGAAACATTCAGTACTTC. Translation: CASSAAGAPYVGNIQYF.

This clonotype was counted many times. The chain uses TRBV7-6 and TRBJ2-1, with TRBD2 matching 10 bases. The CDR3 length is 16 residues. Trimming took 1 base from V and 8 from J; bases not matched to a gene: 8. CDR1 and CDR2 (germline): SGHVS, FNYEAQ. Here the CDR3 reads CASSLGSSTSGDEQFF. Here the CDR3 DNA reads TGTGCCAGCAGCTTAGGTTCGAGCACTAGCGGGGATGAGCAGTTCTTC.

By share, this clonotype ranks as large. CDR3 protein: CASSHLGETQYF. CDR3 nucleotides: TGTGCCAGCAGCCATTTGGGGGAGACCCAGTACTTC. The chain employs TRBV3-1 and TRBJ2-5; D gene unclear. V was shortened by 3 bases and J by 5 bases, with 7 bases between the two germline ends. The length of the CDR3 is 12 residues. The germline V gene encodes CDR1 LGHDT and CDR2 YNNKEL (reference sequence).

This clonotype appeared a few times. V and J are TRBV24-1 and TRBJ1-5, with D hard to call. Trimming shortened V by 6 bases and J by 6 bases, and 11 bases separated the two germline ends. The CDR3 spans 13 residues. CDR1 is KGHDR, CDR2 SFDVKD, per germline. The CDR3: CATSRGGSQPQHF. The CDR3 bases are TGTGCCACCAGTAGAGGCGGGAGTCAGCCCCAGCATTTT.

This clonotype was seen many times. The chain carries TRBV20-1 and TRBJ2-7; 12 positions match TRBD2. Germline CDR1 reads DFQATT; CDR2 reads SNEGSKA (reference sequence). V shed 5 bases, J shed 0 bases, and the junction held 2 bases outside the gene matches. This CDR3 spans 14 amino acids. CDR3 sequence reads: CSAEGLAGSYEQYF. The CDR3 nucleotides are TGCAGTGCTGAGGGACTAGCGGGCTCCTACGAGCAGTACTTC.

This clonotype was recorded many times. The J gene is TRBJ1-2, the V gene TRBV10-3, with D tentatively TRBD1 (5 bases). V lost 0 bases and J lost 4, with 15 bases in between. Germline CDR1 reads ENHRY; CDR2 reads SYGVKD. The CDR3 consists of 16 residues. CDR3 loop: CAISESGRPDRYGYTF. In DNA form, the CDR3 reads TGTGCCATCAGTGAGTCGGGACGTCCCGATCGCTATGGCTACACCTTC.

CDR3 protein: CSAPRGPHGNTIYF. The CDR3 nucleotides read TGCAGTGCCCCCCGCGGTCCCCACGGAAACACCATATATTTT. The chain couples TRBV20-1 to TRBJ1-3; D remains unclear. This CDR3 contains 14 residues. Germline CDR1 and CDR2: DFQATT and SNEGSKA (reference sequence). The V end lost 6 bases, the J end lost 4 bases, and 16 bases lay between the germline ends.

This clonotype was detected ten times or more. V gene TRBV20-1 combines with J gene TRBJ2-7; possible D gene TRBD1, 6 bases. The V gene's germline CDR1 is DFQATT and CDR2 SNEGSKA (reference sequence). V gave up 5 bases and J gave up 1 base, with 15 bases separating them. This CDR3 is 14 amino acids long. CDR3 in amino acids: CSAHNRQGSYEQYF. CDR3 bases: TGCAGTGCTCACAACAGGCAGGGGTCCTACGAGCAGTACTTC.

The chain combines TRBV6-1 with TRBJ1-6; 7 nucleotides align to TRBD1. The CDR3 has 13 amino acids. Germline CDR1 and CDR2: MNHNS and SASEGT. Trimming cost V 7 bases and J 11 bases; bases outside gene matches: 8. CDR3 sequence reads: CASTRQGGAPLHF. As DNA, the CDR3 is TGTGCCAGCACCCGACAGGGAGGGGCACCCCTCCACTTT.

The chain couples TRBV7-2 to TRBJ1-2; D gene uncertain. Germline V gene sequence: CDR1 SGHTA, CDR2 FQGNSA. The CDR3 has 14 amino acids. Trimming pared 5 bases from V and 7 bases from J, leaving 17 bases between. CDR3 residues: CASSAAGGSRGYTF. CDR3 nucleotide sequence: TGTGCCAGCAGCGCGGCGGGAGGAAGTCGTGGCTACACCTTC.